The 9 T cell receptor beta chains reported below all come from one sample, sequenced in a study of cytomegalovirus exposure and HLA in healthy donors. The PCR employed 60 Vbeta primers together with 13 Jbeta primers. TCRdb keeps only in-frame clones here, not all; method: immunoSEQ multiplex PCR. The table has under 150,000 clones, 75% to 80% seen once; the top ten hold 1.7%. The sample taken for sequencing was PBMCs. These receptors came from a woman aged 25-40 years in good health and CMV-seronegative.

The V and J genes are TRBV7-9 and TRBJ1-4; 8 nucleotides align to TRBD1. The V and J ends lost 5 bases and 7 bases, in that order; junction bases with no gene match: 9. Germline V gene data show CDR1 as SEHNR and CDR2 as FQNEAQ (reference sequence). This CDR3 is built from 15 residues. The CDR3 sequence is CASSPRGLDGEKLFF. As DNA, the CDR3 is TGTGCCAGCAGCCCCAGGGGGCTTGACGGTGAAAAACTGTTTTTT. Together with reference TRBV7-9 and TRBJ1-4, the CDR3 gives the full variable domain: DTGVSQNPRHKITKRGQNVTFRCDPISEHNRLYWYRQTLGQGPEFLTYFQNEAQLEKSRLLSDRFSAERPKGSFSTLEIQRTEQGDSAMYLCASSPRGLDGEKLFFGSGTQLSVL.

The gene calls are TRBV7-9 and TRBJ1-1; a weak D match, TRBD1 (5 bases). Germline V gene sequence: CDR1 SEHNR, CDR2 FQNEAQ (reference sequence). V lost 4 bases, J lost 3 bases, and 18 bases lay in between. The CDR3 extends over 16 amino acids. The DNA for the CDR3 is TGTGCCAGCAGCTCCCAAACGTGGGGGGGTGACACTGAAGCTTTCTTT. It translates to CASSSQTWGGDTEAFF. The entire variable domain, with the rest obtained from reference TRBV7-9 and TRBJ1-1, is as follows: DTGVSQNPRHKITKRGQNVTFRCDPISEHNRLYWYRQTLGQGPEFLTYFQNEAQLEKSRLLSDRFSAERPKGSFSTLEIQRTEQGDSAMYLCASSSQTWGGDTEAFFGQGTRLTVV.

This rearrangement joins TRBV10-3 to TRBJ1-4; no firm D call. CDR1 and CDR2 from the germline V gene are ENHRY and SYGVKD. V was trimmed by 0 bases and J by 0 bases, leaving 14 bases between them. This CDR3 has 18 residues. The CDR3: CAISESGSSSATNEKLFF. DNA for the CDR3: TGTGCCATCAGTGAGTCGGGGAGTTCGTCCGCAACTAATGAAAAACTGTTTTTT.

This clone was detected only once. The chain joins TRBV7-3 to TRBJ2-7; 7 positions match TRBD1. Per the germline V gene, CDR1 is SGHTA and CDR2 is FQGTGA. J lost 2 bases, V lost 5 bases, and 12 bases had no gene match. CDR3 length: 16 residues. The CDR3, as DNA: TGTGCCAGCAGCCGCGACAGGGCAAGGGGGCCCTACGAGCAGTACTTC. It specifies CASSRDRARGPYEQYF.

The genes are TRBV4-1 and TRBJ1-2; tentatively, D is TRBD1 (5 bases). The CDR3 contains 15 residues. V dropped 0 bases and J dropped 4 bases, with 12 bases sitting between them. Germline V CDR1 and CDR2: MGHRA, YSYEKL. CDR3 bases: TGCGCCAGCAGCCAAGAAAGGGGCGGACCCTATGGCTACACCTTC. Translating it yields CASSQERGGPYGYTF.

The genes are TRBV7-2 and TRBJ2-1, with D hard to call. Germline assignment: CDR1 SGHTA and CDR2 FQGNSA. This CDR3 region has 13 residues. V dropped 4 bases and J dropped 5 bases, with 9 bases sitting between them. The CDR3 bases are TGTGCCAGCAGCTCTATCAACGACAATGAGCAGTTCTTC. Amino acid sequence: CASSSINDNEQFF. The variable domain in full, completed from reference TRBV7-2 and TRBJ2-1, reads GAGVSQSPSNKVTEKGKDVELRCDPISGHTALYWYRQSLGQGLEFLIYFQGNSAPDKSGLPSDRFSAERTGGSVSTLTIQRTQQEDSAVYLCASSSINDNEQFFGPGTRLTVL.

Here the CDR3 reads CASSPSTGPNTEAFF. CDR3 DNA: TGTGCCAGCAGTCCCTCGACAGGACCTAACACTGAAGCTTTCTTT. The V gene is TRBV6-1, the J gene TRBJ1-1; tentative D call: TRBD1 (6 bases). Trimming shortened V by 5 bases and J by 2 bases, and 15 bases separated the two germline ends. CDR1 MNHNS and CDR2 SASEGT come from the germline V gene. This CDR3 region has 15 residues.

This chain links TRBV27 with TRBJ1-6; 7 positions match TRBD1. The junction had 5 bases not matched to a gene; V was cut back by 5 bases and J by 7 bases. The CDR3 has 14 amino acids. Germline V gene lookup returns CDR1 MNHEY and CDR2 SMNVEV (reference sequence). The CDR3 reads CASSLRDSNSPLHF. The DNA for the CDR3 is TGTGCCAGCAGTCTCCGGGACAGCAATTCACCCCTCCACTTT.

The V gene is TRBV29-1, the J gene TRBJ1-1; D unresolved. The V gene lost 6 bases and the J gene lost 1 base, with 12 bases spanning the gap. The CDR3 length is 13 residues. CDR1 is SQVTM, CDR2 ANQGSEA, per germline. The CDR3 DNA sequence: TGCAGCGTGCGAATCAAACCGAACACTGAAGCTTTCTTT. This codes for CSVRIKPNTEAFF.